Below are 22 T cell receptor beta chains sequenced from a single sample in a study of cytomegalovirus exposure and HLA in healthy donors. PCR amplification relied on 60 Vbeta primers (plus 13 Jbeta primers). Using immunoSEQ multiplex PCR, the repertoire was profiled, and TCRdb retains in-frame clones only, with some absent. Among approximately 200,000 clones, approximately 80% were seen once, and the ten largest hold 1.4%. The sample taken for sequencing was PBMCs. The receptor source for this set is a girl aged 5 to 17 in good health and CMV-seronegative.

The CDR3 protein is CASSLAGTGILSTQYF. CDR3 nucleotides: TGTGCCAGCAGCTTAGCGGGGACAGGGATCCTGAGTACGCAGTATTTT. The V call is TRBV7-8, the J call TRBJ2-3; 9 bases are shared with TRBD1. Germline lookup yields CDR1 SGHVS and CDR2 FQNEAQ. With V trimmed by 0 bases and J by 8 bases, 9 bases remained unmatched. CDR3 size: 16 residues.

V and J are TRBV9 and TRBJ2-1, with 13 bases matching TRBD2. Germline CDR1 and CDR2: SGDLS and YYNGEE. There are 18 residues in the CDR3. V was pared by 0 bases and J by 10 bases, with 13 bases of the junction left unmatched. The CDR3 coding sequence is TGTGCCAGCAGCGTAGAACTAGCGGGGGGGCCATCCACAATCGAGCAGTTCTTC. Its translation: CASSVELAGGPSTIEQFF.

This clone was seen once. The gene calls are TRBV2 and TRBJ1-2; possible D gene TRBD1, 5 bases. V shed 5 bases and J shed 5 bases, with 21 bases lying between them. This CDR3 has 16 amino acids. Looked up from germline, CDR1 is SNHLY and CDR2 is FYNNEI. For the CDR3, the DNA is TGTGCCAGCAGTCAAAGGACCTCTGACAGCGGGTATGGCTACACCTTC. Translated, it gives CASSQRTSDSGYGYTF.

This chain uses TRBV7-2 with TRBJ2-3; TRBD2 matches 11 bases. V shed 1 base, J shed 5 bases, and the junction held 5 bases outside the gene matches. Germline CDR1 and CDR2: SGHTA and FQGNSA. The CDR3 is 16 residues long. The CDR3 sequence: CASSLELAGAIDTQYF. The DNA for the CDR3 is TGTGCCAGCAGCTTAGAACTAGCGGGGGCCATAGATACGCAGTATTTT.

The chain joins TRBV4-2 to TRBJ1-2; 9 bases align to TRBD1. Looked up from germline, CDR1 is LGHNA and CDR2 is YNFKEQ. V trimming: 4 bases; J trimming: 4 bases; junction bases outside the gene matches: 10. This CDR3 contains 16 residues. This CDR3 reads CASSRLGQGIRYGYTF. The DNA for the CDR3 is TGTGCCAGCAGCCGACTAGGACAGGGGATACGCTATGGCTACACCTTC.

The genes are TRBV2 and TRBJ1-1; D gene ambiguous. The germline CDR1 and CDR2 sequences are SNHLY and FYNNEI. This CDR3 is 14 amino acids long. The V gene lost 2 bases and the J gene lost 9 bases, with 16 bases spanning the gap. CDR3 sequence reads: CASSEILGRGQAFF. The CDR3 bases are TGTGCCAGCAGTGAAATATTAGGTCGAGGGCAAGCTTTCTTT.

The CDR3 is CASSQEVFQGNTGELFF. The CDR3, as DNA: TGTGCCAGCAGCCAAGAGGTTTTCCAGGGTAACACCGGGGAGCTGTTTTTT. The rearrangement joins TRBV4-2 to TRBJ2-2, with a tentative D call TRBD1 (5 bases). With 0 bases removed from V and 2 bases from J, the gap between germline ends came to 13 bases. There are 17 residues in the CDR3. Per the germline V gene, CDR1 is LGHNA and CDR2 is YNFKEQ.

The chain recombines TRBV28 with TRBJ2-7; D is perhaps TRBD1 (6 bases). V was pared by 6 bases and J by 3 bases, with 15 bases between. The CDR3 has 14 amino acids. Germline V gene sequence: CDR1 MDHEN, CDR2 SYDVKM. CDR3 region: CASSYLDRIYEQYF. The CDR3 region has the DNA TGTGCCAGCAGCTACCTAGACAGGATCTACGAGCAGTACTTC.

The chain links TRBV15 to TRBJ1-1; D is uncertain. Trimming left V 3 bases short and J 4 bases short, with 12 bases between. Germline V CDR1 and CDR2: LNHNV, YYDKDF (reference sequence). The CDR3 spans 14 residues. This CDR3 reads CATSSRRGLTEAFF. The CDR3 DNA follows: TGTGCCACCAGCAGTCGTCGAGGGCTCACTGAAGCTTTCTTT.

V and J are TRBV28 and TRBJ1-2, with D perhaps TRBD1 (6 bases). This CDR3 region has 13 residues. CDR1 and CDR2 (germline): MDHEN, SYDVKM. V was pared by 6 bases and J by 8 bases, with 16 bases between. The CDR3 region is CASSPSGVGGYTF. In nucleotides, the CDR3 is TGTGCCAGCAGCCCCTCAGGGGTCGGGGGCTACACCTTC.

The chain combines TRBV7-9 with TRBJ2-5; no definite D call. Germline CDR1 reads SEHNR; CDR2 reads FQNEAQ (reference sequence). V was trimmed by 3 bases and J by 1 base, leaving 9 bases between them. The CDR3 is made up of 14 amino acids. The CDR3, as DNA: TGTGCCAGCAGCTTCGGCGCGGCCCAAGAGACCCAGTACTTC. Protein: CASSFGAAQETQYF.

In DNA, the CDR3 is TGCAGCGTTGAAGTCCCCTCTTTGAACACTGAAGCTTTCTTT. Translation: CSVEVPSLNTEAFF. This chain joins TRBV29-1 and TRBJ1-1; D gene ambiguous. CDR3 size: 14 residues. CDR1 is SQVTM, CDR2 ANQGSEA, per germline. Trimming took 1 base from V and 0 from J, leaving 9 bases between them.

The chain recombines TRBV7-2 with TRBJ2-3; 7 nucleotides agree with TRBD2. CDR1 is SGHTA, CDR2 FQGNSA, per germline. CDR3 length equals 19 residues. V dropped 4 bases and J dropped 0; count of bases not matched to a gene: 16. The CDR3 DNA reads TGTGCCAGCAGCTCAACTAACGCTGCCTCGGGGGGTAGCACAGATACGCAGTATTTT. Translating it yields CASSSTNAASGGSTDTQYF.

The CDR3 sequence is CAVGLAFQVSYNEQFF. The CDR3 DNA sequence: TGCGCCGTGGGACTAGCATTTCAGGTCTCCTACAATGAGCAGTTCTTC. The rearrangement uses TRBV10-2 and TRBJ2-1; 9 nucleotides line up with TRBD2. This CDR3 contains 16 residues. Trimming cost V 11 bases and J 0 bases; bases outside gene matches: 11. Germline lookup yields CDR1 WSHSY and CDR2 SAAADI.

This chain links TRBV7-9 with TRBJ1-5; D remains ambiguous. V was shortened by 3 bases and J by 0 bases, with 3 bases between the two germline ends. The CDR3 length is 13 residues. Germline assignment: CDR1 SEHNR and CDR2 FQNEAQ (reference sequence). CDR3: CASSFSSNQPQHF. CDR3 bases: TGTGCCAGCAGCTTCAGTAGCAATCAGCCCCAGCATTTT.

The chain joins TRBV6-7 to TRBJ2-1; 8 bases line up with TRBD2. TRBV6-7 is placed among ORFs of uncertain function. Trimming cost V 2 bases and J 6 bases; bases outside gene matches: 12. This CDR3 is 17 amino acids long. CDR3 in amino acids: CASSYRLMVAGCNEQFF. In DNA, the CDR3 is TGTGCCAGCAGTTACCGACTCATGGTAGCGGGATGCAATGAGCAGTTCTTC.

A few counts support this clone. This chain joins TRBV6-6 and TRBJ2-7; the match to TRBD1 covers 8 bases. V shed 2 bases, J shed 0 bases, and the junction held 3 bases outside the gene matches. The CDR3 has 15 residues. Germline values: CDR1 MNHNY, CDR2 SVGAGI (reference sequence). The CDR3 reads CASSYARGHSYEQYF. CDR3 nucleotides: TGTGCCAGCAGTTACGCCAGGGGGCACTCCTACGAGCAGTACTTC.

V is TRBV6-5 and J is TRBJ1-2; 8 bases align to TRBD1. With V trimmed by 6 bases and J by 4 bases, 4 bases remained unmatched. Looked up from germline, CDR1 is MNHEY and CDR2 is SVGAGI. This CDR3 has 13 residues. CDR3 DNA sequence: TGTGCCAGCAGCAGGGACAGGCGCTATGGCTACACCTTC. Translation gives CASSRDRRYGYTF.

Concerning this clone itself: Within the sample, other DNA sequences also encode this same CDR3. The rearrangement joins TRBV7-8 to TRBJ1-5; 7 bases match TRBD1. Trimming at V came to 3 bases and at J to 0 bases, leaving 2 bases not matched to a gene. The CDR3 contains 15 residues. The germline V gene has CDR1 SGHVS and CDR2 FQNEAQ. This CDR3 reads CASSFHRGSNQPQHF. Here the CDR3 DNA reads TGTGCCAGCAGCTTCCACAGGGGTAGCAATCAGCCCCAGCATTTT.

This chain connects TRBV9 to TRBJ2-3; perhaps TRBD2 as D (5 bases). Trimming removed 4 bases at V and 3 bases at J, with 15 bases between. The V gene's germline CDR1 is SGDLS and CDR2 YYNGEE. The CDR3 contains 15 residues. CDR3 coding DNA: TGTGCCAGCAGCCCCGAGGGCCGGGCTACAGATACGCAGTATTTT. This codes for CASSPEGRATDTQYF.

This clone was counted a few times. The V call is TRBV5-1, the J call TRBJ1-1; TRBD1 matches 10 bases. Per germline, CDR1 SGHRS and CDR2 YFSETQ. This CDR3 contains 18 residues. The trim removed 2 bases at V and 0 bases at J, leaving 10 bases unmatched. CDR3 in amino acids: CASSFSGTGVGMNTEAFF. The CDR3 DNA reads TGCGCCAGCAGCTTCTCCGGGACAGGGGTGGGAATGAACACTGAAGCTTTCTTT. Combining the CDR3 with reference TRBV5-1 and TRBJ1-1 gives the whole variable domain KAGVTQTPRYLIKTRGQQVTLSCSPISGHRSVSWYQQTPGQGLQFLFEYFSETQRNKGNFPGRFSGRQFSNSRSEMNVSTLELGDSALYLCASSFSGTGVGMNTEAFFGQGTRLTVV.

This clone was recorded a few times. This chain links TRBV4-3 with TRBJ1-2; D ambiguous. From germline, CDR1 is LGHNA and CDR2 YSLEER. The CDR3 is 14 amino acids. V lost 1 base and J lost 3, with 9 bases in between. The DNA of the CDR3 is TGCGCCAGCAGCCAAGCACGGGGTGACTATGGCTACACCTTC. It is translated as CASSQARGDYGYTF.